Following are 21 T cell receptor beta chains from one sample sequenced in a study of T cells in Graves' hyperthyroidism and ophthalmopathy. RNA transcripts gave rise to amplified TCR beta CDR3 regions. An initial round of RT-PCR targeting the TCR CDR3 relied on the HTBI primer set. TCRdb used MiXCR to reprocess the multiplex PCR reads, holding one entry per CDR3 protein. The table lists around 700,000 distinct CDR3 sequences, approximately 19% of them singletons. The sequenced sample consisted of blood. These receptors originate from a woman in her forties or fifties with Graves' hyperthyroidism that later progressed to Graves' ophthalmopathy.

Note on this clonotype: The junction does not match germline at one end; this may be a read error. The genes are TRBV6-9 and TRBJ2-1; TRBD1 aligns across 9 bases. CDR3 length: 16 amino acids. From germline, CDR1 is MNHGY and CDR2 SVAAGI. CDR3 in DNA: TGCGCCAGCAGCGCCGGGACAGGGTCCCGACCGGATGAGCAGTTCTTC. This codes for CASSAGTGSRPDEQFF.

This clonotype was seen a few times. J is TRBJ1-3 and V is TRBV9; 9 bases line up with TRBD1. CDR1 is SGDLS, CDR2 YYNGEE, per germline. Trimming took 3 bases from V and 0 from J; bases not matched to a gene: 4. The CDR3 is made up of 16 amino acids. For the CDR3, the DNA is TGTGCCAGCAGCGCCGGGACAGGGATCTCTGGAAACACCATATATTTT. Protein product: CASSAGTGISGNTIYF. Full variable domain (rest looked up from reference TRBV9 and TRBJ1-3): DSGVTQTPKHLITATGQRVTLRCSPRSGDLSVYWYQQSLDQGLQFLIQYYNGEERAKGNILERFSAQQFPDLHSELNLSSLELGDSALYFCASSAGTGISGNTIYFGEGSWLTVV.

In this sample, this clonotype turned up many times. The chain carries TRBV7-3 and TRBJ1-2; possibly TRBD1 for D (5 bases). V dropped 5 bases and J dropped 0 bases, with 16 bases sitting between them. CDR1 and CDR2 from the germline V gene are SGHTA and FQGTGA. The CDR3 sequence is 16 residues long. CDR3 DNA: TGTGCCAGCAGCCCCGTTGGGGGACCCGCTAACTATGGCTACACCTTC. It encodes CASSPVGGPANYGYTF.

The CDR3 region is CATSIPGQGPQETQYF. CDR3 DNA: TGTGCCACCAGCATTCCGGGACAGGGCCCTCAAGAGACCCAGTACTTC. The V call is TRBV15, the J call TRBJ2-5; 9 bases agree with TRBD1. With 4 bases clipped from V and 2 bases from J, the junction kept 8 bases outside the gene matches. This CDR3 comprises 16 residues. Per the germline V gene, CDR1 is LNHNV and CDR2 is YYDKDF (reference sequence).

This clonotype was counted ten times or more. The chain combines TRBV20-1 with TRBJ2-5; 8 bases map to TRBD2. With 3 bases clipped from V and 2 bases from J, the junction kept 8 bases outside the gene matches. The CDR3 contains 15 residues. Looked up from germline, CDR1 is DFQATT and CDR2 is SNEGSKA (reference sequence). This CDR3 reads CSASSTSDKQETQYF. CDR3 bases: TGCAGTGCTAGCTCGACTAGCGACAAACAAGAGACCCAGTACTTC.

This clonotype was seen repeatedly, ten times or more. The chain combines TRBV3-1 with TRBJ1-1; D may be TRBD1 (5 bases). The CDR3 contains 15 residues. Germline V gene lookup returns CDR1 LGHDT and CDR2 YNNKEL (reference sequence). V shed 4 bases and J shed 1 base, with 13 bases lying between them. Written as DNA, the CDR3 is TGTGCCAGCAGCCCGGATCATGGGGGGAACACTGAAGCTTTCTTT. Translating it yields CASSPDHGGNTEAFF.

This clonotype was detected a few times. The V call is TRBV4-1, the J call TRBJ1-2; D might be TRBD1 (6 bases). The CDR3 is made up of 14 amino acids. The V end was cut by 1 base, the J end by 5 bases, with 11 bases between. Per the germline V gene, CDR1 is MGHRA and CDR2 is YSYEKL. The CDR3 DNA follows: TGCGCCAGCAGCCAAGGCAACAGGGAGTATGGCTACACCTTC. It yields the protein CASSQGNREYGYTF.

This clonotype was counted only a few times. The chain recombines TRBV6-4 with TRBJ1-2; D is perhaps TRBD1 (5 bases). V lost 3 bases and J lost 0, with 8 bases in between. Germline V gene lookup returns CDR1 MRHNA and CDR2 SNTAGT. This CDR3 comprises 14 residues. CDR3 sequence: CASSEGVANYGYTF. CDR3 bases: TGTGCCAGCAGTGAGGGGGTAGCTAACTATGGCTACACCTTC.

The chain uses TRBV15 and TRBJ2-7; D is undetermined. This CDR3 contains 15 residues. Per germline, CDR1 LNHNV and CDR2 YYDKDF (reference sequence). Trimming removed 0 bases from V and 2 bases from J, with 11 bases in between. DNA for the CDR3: TGTGCCACCAGCAGAGATGCAGCAAAGGCCTACGAGCAGTACTTC. This sequence encodes CATSRDAAKAYEQYF.

This clonotype has a count of ten or more. The rearrangement joins TRBV24-1 to TRBJ1-1; D not resolved. Germline V gives CDR1 KGHDR, CDR2 SFDVKD. V was pared by 3 bases and J by 0 bases, with 13 bases between. The CDR3 has 16 amino acids. This CDR3 reads CATSDGVRGMNTEAFF. The CDR3 nucleotides read TGTGCCACCAGTGATGGGGTCAGAGGGATGAACACTGAAGCTTTCTTT.

This clonotype was counted only a few times. The chain links TRBV10-3 to TRBJ2-1, with TRBD1 matching 10 bases. With V trimmed by 10 bases and J by 9 bases, 6 bases remained unmatched. Germline CDR1 reads ENHRY; CDR2 reads SYGVKD. CDR3 length: 12 amino acids. CDR3 in DNA: TGTGCCAACCGACAGGGGGCTGGTGAGCAGTTCTTC. Translated, it gives CANRQGAGEQFF.

This clonotype was picked up a small number of times. CDR3 DNA sequence: TGCAGCGTTGTCCCTGGGGGACAGTCCAATCAGCCCCAGCATTTT. Translating it yields CSVVPGGQSNQPQHF. J is TRBJ1-5 and V is TRBV29-1, with TRBD1 matching 7 bases. The junction had 9 bases not matched to a gene; V was cut back by 4 bases and J by 3 bases. The CDR3 extends over 15 amino acids. Germline V gene data show CDR1 as SQVTM and CDR2 as ANQGSEA.

CDR3 sequence (DNA): TGCAGTGCTAGGGACATGAGGTCCGGGGAGCTGTTTTTT. Its protein is CSARDMRSGELFF. The gene calls are TRBV20-1 and TRBJ2-2; TRBD1 might be the D (5 bases). From germline, CDR1 is DFQATT and CDR2 SNEGSKA (reference sequence). V lost 3 bases and J 6 bases, leaving 11 bases between the germline ends. The CDR3 runs 13 residues.

The chain is built from TRBV6-1 and TRBJ2-2, with 11 positions matching TRBD2. Trimming at V came to 6 bases and at J to 3 bases, leaving 6 bases not matched to a gene. Germline V gene sequence: CDR1 MNHNS, CDR2 SASEGT. The CDR3 totals 16 residues. The CDR3 sequence is CASRLLAGEDTGELFF. The CDR3 DNA follows: TGTGCCAGCAGACTACTAGCGGGAGAGGACACCGGGGAGCTGTTTTTT.

The CDR3 here is CASSFWGHQETQYF. The CDR3 DNA reads TGTGCCAGCAGTTTCTGGGGCCACCAAGAGACCCAGTACTTC. The chain couples TRBV12-3 or TRBV12-4 to TRBJ2-5, with D possibly being TRBD1 (5 bases). V gave up 3 bases and J gave up 0 bases, with 8 bases separating them. The CDR3 totals 14 residues.

This clonotype was detected many times. The rearrangement uses TRBV5-6 and TRBJ1-5; D uncertain. Per germline, CDR1 SGHDT and CDR2 YYEEEE. The CDR3 has 15 residues. The V gene lost 0 bases and the J gene lost 2 bases, with 9 bases spanning the gap. CDR3 bases: TGTGCCAGCAGCTTGGGAGGGTACGGCAATCAGCCCCAGCATTTT. This gives the protein CASSLGGYGNQPQHF.

This sequence joins TRBV20-1 and TRBJ1-6; D may be TRBD1 (5 bases). V gave up 3 bases and J gave up 3 bases, with 12 bases separating them. Germline V CDR1 and CDR2: DFQATT, SNEGSKA (reference sequence). CDR3 size: 15 residues. The CDR3: CSARGMTDYNSPLHF. The CDR3, as DNA: TGCAGTGCTAGGGGGATGACAGACTATAATTCACCCCTCCACTTT.

This clonotype has more than one count but fewer than ten. The rearrangement links TRBV15 to TRBJ1-1; D unclear. With 3 bases removed from V and 5 bases from J, the gap between germline ends came to 10 bases. The germline V gene encodes CDR1 LNHNV and CDR2 YYDKDF (reference sequence). The length of the CDR3 is 13 residues. The CDR3, as DNA: TGTGCCACCAGCAGTGGACTGGGGACTGAAGCTTTCTTT. Translating gives CATSSGLGTEAFF.

In regard to this clonotype: A much larger clone lies one base from this, so it may be a read error. The chain couples TRBV12-3 or TRBV12-4 to TRBJ1-1; tentatively, D is TRBD1 (6 bases). This CDR3 comprises 15 residues. CDR3 amino acids: CASSLDWDILTESFF. The CDR3 DNA sequence: TGTGCCAGCAGTTTAGATTGGGACATCCTCACTGAATCTTTCTTT.

This clonotype was counted at least ten times. The chain has TRBV12-3 or TRBV12-4 and TRBJ1-1, with D hard to call. CDR3 length equals 12 residues. The ends were cut back, 8 bases at V and 1 base at J, with 8 bases in the middle. This CDR3 reads CASGMENTEAFF. The CDR3 nucleotides read TGTGCCAGCGGGATGGAGAACACTGAAGCTTTCTTT.

The chain employs TRBV20-1 and TRBJ2-3; unclear D gene. CDR3 size: 17 residues. The ends were cut back, 2 bases at V and 2 bases at J, with 20 bases in the middle. Looked up from germline, CDR1 is DFQATT and CDR2 is SNEGSKA (reference sequence). In DNA, the CDR3 is TGCAGTGCTAGACAAGCTACCCAATCTATCCTCACAGATACGCAGTATTTT. It is translated as CSARQATQSILTDTQYF.